The 24 T cell receptor beta chains presented below share a single source sample, sequenced in a study of shared clonotypes between healthy human individuals. Assay: immunoSEQ multiplex PCR; the TCRdb copy retains only in-frame clones and omits some. The sample includes about 2.2 million clones, 90% to 95% of them seen just once. Cells designated naive CD8 were CD45RO-negative and were positively selected for CCR7, with terminally differentiated effector memory CD45RA+ cells excluded. The sample taken for sequencing was naive CD8+ T cells from PBMCs. These receptors were collected from a man aged 18 to 35 in good health. Some clones in this sample may be carry-over from other donors' samples.

The V and J genes are TRBV7-9 and TRBJ2-7, with D possibly matching TRBD1 (6 bases). The CDR3 runs to 15 residues. With 4 bases removed from V and 0 bases from J, the gap between germline ends came to 13 bases. Per germline, CDR1 SEHNR and CDR2 FQNEAQ (reference sequence). CDR3 DNA: TGTGCCAGCAGCTCCCGCCGGACAGTCTCCTACGAGCAGTACTTC. It specifies CASSSRRTVSYEQYF.

V is TRBV27 and J is TRBJ2-6; D gene uncertain. The length of the CDR3 is 17 residues. Between the trimmed V and J ends, which lost 0 bases and 0 bases, there was a span of 9 bases. From germline, CDR1 is MNHEY and CDR2 SMNVEV (reference sequence). CDR3 sequence reads: CASSLSRPISGANVLTF. CDR3 DNA sequence: TGTGCCAGCAGTTTATCGCGCCCTATCTCTGGGGCCAACGTCCTGACTTTC.

The V gene is TRBV28, the J gene TRBJ2-1; possible D gene TRBD2, 6 bases. The V end was cut by 2 bases, the J end by 0 bases, with 8 bases between. Looked up from germline, CDR1 is MDHEN and CDR2 is SYDVKM. The CDR3 length is 15 residues. For the CDR3, the DNA is TGTGCCAGCAGTTTACTGCGGGGCTCCTACAATGAGCAGTTCTTC. This sequence encodes CASSLLRGSYNEQFF.

This clone was found once. The chain combines TRBV7-2 with TRBJ2-5, with 10 bases that match TRBD1. With V trimmed by 5 bases and J by 7 bases, 10 bases remained unmatched. Per the germline V gene, CDR1 is SGHTA and CDR2 is FQGNSA. The length of the CDR3 is 15 residues. The CDR3 DNA reads as TGTGCCAGCAGCACCAGACAGGGGGCGCGTCCGACCCAGTACTTC. It encodes CASSTRQGARPTQYF.

The chain links TRBV7-9 to TRBJ2-1, with TRBD2 matching over 7 bases. Losses at the gene ends were 3 bases for V and 6 bases for J; bases not matched to a gene: 2. Germline V gene data show CDR1 as SEHNR and CDR2 as FQNEAQ (reference sequence). The CDR3 sequence is 13 residues long. The CDR3 region is CASSFSSGNEQFF. CDR3 in DNA: TGTGCCAGCAGCTTCTCTAGCGGCAATGAGCAGTTCTTC.

Here the CDR3 DNA reads TGTGCCAGCCGGAGGGGAGAGCGGGGGGAGCTGTTTTTT. Protein: CASRRGERGELFF. The J gene is TRBJ2-2, the V gene TRBV6-5; weak D call: TRBD2 (6 bases). V was cut by 8 bases and J by 8 bases, with 15 bases left in between. Germline values: CDR1 MNHEY, CDR2 SVGAGI. The length of the CDR3 is 13 residues.

This chain connects TRBV7-8 to TRBJ2-2, with unresolved D. Germline V gene sequence: CDR1 SGHVS, CDR2 FQNEAQ. Trimming took 8 bases from V and 0 from J, leaving 13 bases between them. CDR3 length: 15 amino acids. The CDR3 reads CASRPLVSNTGELFF. DNA for the CDR3: TGTGCCAGCCGCCCCTTGGTGTCGAACACCGGGGAGCTGTTTTTT.

The V gene is TRBV9, the J gene TRBJ2-2; 12 nucleotides match TRBD2. The germline V gene encodes CDR1 SGDLS and CDR2 YYNGEE. V trimming: 0 bases; J trimming: 2 bases; junction bases outside the gene matches: 17. CDR3 length: 22 amino acids. Here the CDR3 reads CASSVEIEPLAGGRINTGELFF. The CDR3, as DNA: TGTGCCAGCAGCGTAGAGATCGAACCACTAGCGGGAGGACGAATTAACACCGGGGAGCTGTTTTTT.

This chain joins TRBV6-5 and TRBJ1-3, with TRBD1 matching over 9 bases. The CDR3 is made up of 15 amino acids. Per the germline V gene, CDR1 is MNHEY and CDR2 is SVGAGI. The V and J ends lost 5 bases and 8 bases, in that order; junction bases with no gene match: 10. CDR3 sequence: CASSTTGTGRDTIYF. As DNA, the CDR3 is TGTGCCAGCAGTACGACCGGGACAGGGAGGGACACCATATATTTT.

This sequence joins TRBV9 and TRBJ2-7; the match to TRBD1 covers 9 bases. J was trimmed by 5 bases and V by 4 bases; bases with no gene match: 7. The CDR3 is 14 amino acids. The V gene's germline CDR1 is SGDLS and CDR2 YYNGEE. CDR3 residues: CASSPRDRANEQYF. CDR3 bases: TGTGCCAGCAGCCCCAGGGACAGGGCAAACGAGCAGTACTTC.

The genes are TRBV2 and TRBJ2-7; TRBD1 matches 10 bases. CDR3 length equals 15 residues. V lost 6 bases, J lost 5 bases, and 10 bases stayed unmatched. Germline V gives CDR1 SNHLY, CDR2 FYNNEI. CDR3 in DNA: TGTGCCAGCAGGGAGGGACAGGGGCTCGGGGACGAGCAGTACTTC. Protein: CASREGQGLGDEQYF.

This chain uses TRBV27 with TRBJ2-1; D is uncertain. In germline, CDR1 is MNHEY, CDR2 SMNVEV (reference sequence). Trimming left V 5 bases short and J 0 bases short, with 17 bases between. CDR3 length: 17 amino acids. The CDR3: CASSHVMGVSSYNEQFF. CDR3 nucleotides: TGTGCCAGCAGTCACGTGATGGGTGTAAGCTCCTACAATGAGCAGTTCTTC.

This chain connects TRBV10-3 to TRBJ1-6, with a possible D match to TRBD1 (5 bases). CDR1 is ENHRY, CDR2 SYGVKD, per germline. V lost 0 bases, J lost 7 bases, and 7 bases lay in between. The CDR3 runs 14 residues. In nucleotides, the CDR3 is TGTGCCATCAGTGAGTCGGGGGGAAATTCACCCCTCCACTTT. The encoded protein is CAISESGGNSPLHF.

The chain has TRBV28 and TRBJ2-3; D not certain. The V and J ends lost 1 base and 3 bases respectively, with 5 bases between them. Looked up from germline, CDR1 is MDHEN and CDR2 is SYDVKM. The CDR3 sequence is 13 residues long. The CDR3 loop reads CASSLLDTDTQYF. CDR3 DNA: TGTGCCAGCAGTTTATTGGATACAGATACGCAGTATTTT.

The chain links TRBV5-4 to TRBJ2-5; the D is unclear. Looked up from germline, CDR1 is SGHNT and CDR2 is YYREEE (reference sequence). This CDR3 has 16 residues. V was cut by 0 bases and J by 5 bases, with 17 bases left in between. Written as DNA, the CDR3 is TGTGCCAGCAGCTTGGATTCGTGGATGAACGGGGAGACCCAGTACTTC. As protein: CASSLDSWMNGETQYF.

The rearrangement uses TRBV2 and TRBJ2-7; D is unclear. CDR1 and CDR2 (germline): SNHLY, FYNNEI. CDR3 length: 14 amino acids. V dropped 2 bases and J dropped 6 bases, with 14 bases sitting between them. The CDR3 region is CASSEYGRPGEQYF. DNA for the CDR3: TGTGCCAGCAGTGAATATGGTAGACCCGGCGAGCAGTACTTC.

The chain has TRBV11-2 and TRBJ1-4; 7 bases agree with TRBD1. CDR3 length equals 16 residues. J lost 1 base, V lost 3 bases, and 5 bases had no gene match. Germline CDR1 SGHAT, CDR2 FQNNGV. DNA for the CDR3: TGTGCCAGCAGCTTCGCTCAGGGGGAAACTAATGAAAAACTGTTTTTT. This codes for CASSFAQGETNEKLFF.

The chain couples TRBV5-1 to TRBJ2-7, with TRBD1 matching over 9 bases. Germline CDR1 is SGHRS and CDR2 is YFSETQ. The trim removed 1 base at V and 5 bases at J, leaving 10 bases unmatched. The CDR3 contains 16 residues. In DNA, the CDR3 is TGCGCCAGCAGCTTGCGAATACAGGGGGCCAAGGACGAGCAGTACTTC. Residues: CASSLRIQGAKDEQYF.

The sample holds one count of this clone. The genes are TRBV15 and TRBJ1-1; perhaps TRBD1 as D (5 bases). Per germline, CDR1 LNHNV and CDR2 YYDKDF (reference sequence). The CDR3 runs to 13 residues. V was pared by 1 base and J by 8 bases, with 11 bases between. Here the CDR3 reads CATSRGVGPEAFF. The CDR3 DNA is TGTGCCACCAGCAGAGGTGTGGGGCCCGAAGCTTTCTTT.

The chain recombines TRBV10-2 with TRBJ2-1; maybe TRBD2 (5 bases). The CDR3 runs to 12 residues. Trimming took off 0 bases at V and 10 bases at J, with 7 bases between the two ends. CDR1 and CDR2 from the germline V gene are WSHSY and SAAADI. In nucleotides, the CDR3 is TGCGCCAGCAGTGAGTCGGACTGGGAGCAGTTCTTC. Its protein product is CASSESDWEQFF.

The rearrangement uses TRBV5-4 and TRBJ2-7; D perhaps matches TRBD2 (5 bases). CDR1 and CDR2 (germline): SGHNT, YYREEE (reference sequence). This CDR3 contains 15 residues. The ends were cut back, 0 bases at V and 0 bases at J, with 10 bases in the middle. Written as DNA, the CDR3 is TGTGCCAGCAGCTTGGGGGCGGGCCTCTCCTACGAGCAGTACTTC. It yields the protein CASSLGAGLSYEQYF.

This CDR3 reads CASSFHGSYEQYF. The CDR3 nucleotides read TGTGCCAGCAGCTTCCACGGCTCCTACGAGCAGTACTTC. The chain uses TRBV7-2 and TRBJ2-7; D remains ambiguous. The CDR3 has 13 amino acids. Germline CDR1 and CDR2: SGHTA and FQGNSA. V was trimmed by 3 bases and J by 0 bases, leaving 6 bases between them.

A word on this clone: At the DNA level, this CDR3 is encoded by other sequences in the same sample as well. The chain uses TRBV7-6 and TRBJ2-1; weak D call: TRBD1 (5 bases). V lost 2 bases and J 0 bases, leaving 8 bases between the germline ends. This CDR3 contains 15 residues. Germline V gene lookup returns CDR1 SGHVS and CDR2 FNYEAQ. The CDR3 is CASSLRQGSYNEQFF. In DNA, the CDR3 is TGTGCCAGCAGCTTAAGGCAGGGCTCCTACAATGAGCAGTTCTTC.

The chain uses TRBV4-1 and TRBJ2-2; the D gene is possibly TRBD2 (6 bases). Germline V gives CDR1 MGHRA, CDR2 YSYEKL. V was pared by 1 base and J by 6 bases, with 12 bases between. The CDR3 contains 15 residues. The CDR3 is CASSQGPTSSGELFF. As DNA, the CDR3 is TGCGCCAGCAGCCAAGGCCCGACTAGTTCCGGGGAGCTGTTTTTT.